This TCR beta chain came from a study of blood T cell repertoires in COVID-19. Background on the study: Italy, Spain and the United States were the sources of the convalescent and acute COVID-19 samples. T cells, B-cell-depleted T cells, or PBMCs provided the cDNA or gDNA that served as material.

V gave up 5 bases and J gave up 7 bases; unmatched junction bases: 10. The germline V gene has CDR1 SGHVS and CDR2 FQNEAQ. The CDR3 has 16 residues. In the original workflow: Amplified reference gene primers provided the basis for estimating nucleated cell counts. Produced via immunoSEQ multiplex PCR; TCRdb's table is partial and in-frame only. Clone size and the V and J calls come from that table; the DNA yielded D and trimming. The table lists over 250,000 clones, around 86% of them singletons. The sample consisted of peripheral blood. V gene TRBV7-8 combines with J gene TRBJ1-6, with 8 bases aligning to TRBD1. The sequence derives from a human donor in a cohort sampled during active COVID-19. CDR3 in amino acids: CASSRAGTGYNSPLHF. The CDR3, as DNA: TGTGCCAGCAGCCGAGCCGGGACAGGCTACAATTCACCCCTCCACTTT.